This T cell receptor beta chain came from a study of blood T cell repertoires in COVID-19. In the study overall: Sample material is recorded as cDNA or gDNA derived from T cells, B-cell-depleted T cells, or PBMCs.

The CDR3 consists of 16 residues. The junction had 7 bases not matched to a gene; V was cut back by 5 bases and J by 1 base. Germline loops: CDR1 SGHTA, CDR2 FQGNSA. Original processing methods: From reference gene primer amplification, estimates of nucleated cell counts were derived. Sequencing was performed with immunoSEQ multiplex PCR; in TCRdb, only in-frame clones are kept and a portion is missing. V, J and clone size reflect that table, while D and trimming were determined from the DNA. Of 140,000 to 150,000 clones in the sample, approximately 87% were seen once. The clonotype comes from a man between 45 and 60 years old who had recovered from COVID-19. The rearrangement uses TRBV7-2 and TRBJ2-2, with 7 bases identical to TRBD1. What was sequenced was peripheral blood. For the CDR3, the DNA is TGTGCCAGCAGCCGCGAGGGGGCGCGGAACACCGGGGAGCTGTTTTTT. It is translated as CASSREGARNTGELFF.